One and the same sample provided the 24 T cell receptor beta chains below, sequenced in a study of T-cell reconstitution after alpha-beta-depleted transplantation in children. A library of TCRbeta sequences, prepared with unique molecular identifiers, was generated. Each CDR3 protein gets one entry after TCRdb re-called the PCR reads with MiXCR. Of 670,000 or so distinct CDR3 sequences in the sample, around 12% were seen once. Source: PBMCs, taken before TCRalphabeta/CD19-depleted stem cell transplant. These receptors all stem from a girl aged 2 to 10 with congenital amegakaryocytic thrombocytopenia, due to receive a stem cell transplant.

This clonotype was counted many times. This chain uses TRBV5-5 with TRBJ2-3; the D gene is possibly TRBD2 (5 bases). This CDR3 has 14 residues. Trimming stripped 1 base from V and 3 bases from J, with 9 bases between. Germline lookup yields CDR1 SGHKS and CDR2 YYEKEE (reference sequence). The CDR3 here is CASSLSGKTDTQYF. The CDR3 DNA reads TGTGCCAGCAGCTTGTCCGGGAAGACAGATACGCAGTATTTT. Full variable domain (missing parts from reference TRBV5-5 and TRBJ2-3): DAGVTQSPTHLIKTRGQQVTLRCSPISGHKSVSWYQQVLGQGPQFIFQYYEKEERGRGNFPDRFSARQFPNYSSELNVNALLLGDSALYLCASSLSGKTDTQYFGPGTRLTVL.

This clonotype has ten or more counts. The chain employs TRBV6-2 or TRBV6-3 and TRBJ2-1; D gene uncertain. The CDR3 contains 14 residues. Trimming removed 5 bases from V and 9 bases from J, with 17 bases in between. CDR1 and CDR2 from the germline V gene are MNHEY and SVGEGT. DNA for the CDR3: TGTGCCAGCAGTCTCCAACACCCTAGTGGTGAGCAGTTCTTC. Its protein product is CASSLQHPSGEQFF.

This clonotype was found many times. The chain joins TRBV20-1 to TRBJ2-7; D remains ambiguous. The CDR3 loop spans 13 amino acids. The germline gives CDR1 DFQATT, CDR2 SNEGSKA (reference sequence). With 0 bases removed from V and 0 bases from J, the gap between germline ends came to 6 bases. The CDR3 loop reads CSARERSSYEQYF. CDR3 DNA: TGCAGTGCTAGAGAGAGGAGCTCCTACGAGCAGTACTTC.

This clonotype was seen repeatedly, ten times or more. The J gene is TRBJ2-7, the V gene TRBV7-2; D remains ambiguous. Per the germline V gene, CDR1 is SGHTA and CDR2 is FQGNSA. V lost 1 base and J lost 3, with 7 bases in between. The CDR3 has 13 amino acids. The chain's CDR3 is CASSLVTFYEQYF. The DNA of the CDR3 is TGTGCCAGCAGCTTAGTTACATTCTACGAGCAGTACTTC.

This clonotype has ten or more counts. The chain combines TRBV28 with TRBJ2-2; TRBD2 agrees at 12 bases. Germline CDR1 is MDHEN and CDR2 is SYDVKM. V shed 6 bases and J 10 bases; nucleotides not matched to a gene: 15. The length of the CDR3 is 17 residues. CDR3 nucleotides: TGTGCCAGCAGCCCTACTAGCGGGAGGCCCGCTTGGAAGGAGCTGTTTTTT. Amino acids: CASSPTSGRPAWKELFF.

Ten or more counts support this clonotype. This chain connects TRBV7-2 to TRBJ2-2; D might be TRBD2 (6 bases). The germline V gene has CDR1 SGHTA and CDR2 FQGNSA. The CDR3 spans 14 residues. V lost 1 base and J 5 bases, leaving 8 bases between the germline ends. The CDR3 protein is CASSLEGGTGELFF. CDR3 nucleotide sequence: TGTGCCAGCAGCTTAGAAGGAGGGACCGGGGAGCTGTTTTTT.

This clonotype has a count of ten or more. The gene calls are TRBV6-1 and TRBJ2-1; TRBD1 agrees at 9 bases. This CDR3 has 14 amino acids. Per the germline V gene, CDR1 is MNHNS and CDR2 is SASEGT. The V gene end was trimmed by 6 bases and the J gene end by 7 bases; junction bases not matched to a gene: 7. DNA of the CDR3: TGTGCCAGCAGCCTCGGGACAGGGTCTAATGAGCAGTTCTTC. Protein sequence: CASSLGTGSNEQFF.

This clonotype was observed many times. The chain is built from TRBV20-1 and TRBJ2-3; D gene unclear. V was trimmed by 0 bases and J by 6 bases, leaving 16 bases between them. The CDR3 sequence is 15 residues long. CDR1 and CDR2 (germline): DFQATT, SNEGSKA (reference sequence). The CDR3 reads CSARDWPLTPDTQYF. The DNA for the CDR3 is TGCAGTGCTAGAGATTGGCCCCTTACCCCCGATACGCAGTATTTT.

This clonotype was detected only once. The V call is TRBV28, the J call TRBJ2-7; D not certain. Between the trimmed V and J ends, which lost 7 bases and 2 bases, there was a span of 9 bases. Germline CDR1 and CDR2: MDHEN and SYDVKM. This CDR3 spans 12 amino acids. CDR3 residues: CASTLSPYEQYF. For the CDR3, the DNA is TGTGCCAGCACCCTTTCGCCCTACGAGCAGTACTTC.

Many counts were recorded for this clonotype. The chain carries TRBV29-1 and TRBJ2-5; TRBD1 matches 9 bases. Germline V gene data show CDR1 as SQVTM and CDR2 as ANQGSEA. Losses at the gene ends were 6 bases for V and 5 bases for J; bases not matched to a gene: 10. The CDR3 is made up of 14 amino acids. CDR3 DNA: TGCAGCGTCCCTAGGACAGGGGCTCGGGAGACCCAGTACTTC. It yields the protein CSVPRTGARETQYF.

In its sample, this clonotype was seen many times. J is TRBJ2-7 and V is TRBV20-1; 11 bases agree with TRBD1. The V and J ends lost 6 bases and 5 bases, in that order; junction bases with no gene match: 6. The CDR3 covers 13 residues. Looked up from germline, CDR1 is DFQATT and CDR2 is SNEGSKA (reference sequence). This chain's CDR3 is CSAPGQGGNEQYF. Written as DNA, the CDR3 is TGCAGTGCACCGGGACAGGGGGGAAACGAGCAGTACTTC.

This clonotype was detected ten times or more. The chain is built from TRBV11-2 and TRBJ2-1; 10 bases align to TRBD2. The CDR3 length is 18 residues. The V gene end was trimmed by 5 bases and the J gene end by 3 bases; junction bases not matched to a gene: 13. Germline CDR1 and CDR2: SGHAT and FQNNGV. CDR3 nucleotides: TGTGCCAGCAGCCCGGCCGAAATTAGCGGGAGGAACTACAATGAGCAGTTCTTC. Translation: CASSPAEISGRNYNEQFF. The full variable domain, in which reference TRBV11-2 and TRBJ2-1 provide the parts outside the CDR3, is EAGVAQSPRYKIIEKRQSVAFWCNPISGHATLYWYQQILGQGPKLLIQFQNNGVVDDSQLPKDRFSAERLKGVDSTLKIQPAKLEDSAVYLCASSPAEISGRNYNEQFFGPGTRLTVL.

This chain connects TRBV11-2 to TRBJ1-1; unclear D gene. Trimming cost V 1 base and J 4 bases, with 16 bases left between them. The CDR3 has 16 amino acids. Germline assignment: CDR1 SGHAT and CDR2 FQNNGV. The CDR3 DNA reads TGTGCCAGCAGCTTAGGAAGTAGTGGTTGGGGCACTGAAGCTTTCTTT. As protein: CASSLGSSGWGTEAFF.

This clonotype was recorded many times. The chain links TRBV5-1 to TRBJ1-1, with D unresolved. Germline lookup yields CDR1 SGHRS and CDR2 YFSETQ. The CDR3 covers 15 residues. V lost 0 bases, J lost 1 base, and 10 bases lay in between. The CDR3 DNA reads as TGCGCCAGCAGCTTGGCCCGGAACGGGAACACTGAAGCTTTCTTT. This codes for CASSLARNGNTEAFF.

The chain is built from TRBV6-1 and TRBJ2-1; D may be TRBD2 (5 bases). This CDR3 has 18 residues. V lost 6 bases to trimming and J lost 8 bases, with 29 bases between them. Germline CDR1 reads MNHNS; CDR2 reads SASEGT. The CDR3 DNA reads as TGTGCCAGCAGCCACCTCCTGGACTCAGCGGAGTACGGAGATGAGCAGTTCTTC. Protein product: CASSHLLDSAEYGDEQFF.

This clonotype was seen at least ten times. The chain combines TRBV20-1 with TRBJ2-1; no firm D call. There are 14 residues in the CDR3. Trimming took 3 bases from V and 4 from J, leaving 13 bases between them. Germline CDR1 and CDR2: DFQATT and SNEGSKA (reference sequence). The CDR3 nucleotides are TGCAGTGCTAGTCACCGGCTGTTATACAATGAGCAGTTCTTC. This translates into CSASHRLLYNEQFF.

This clonotype was seen a few times. The genes are TRBV30 and TRBJ1-1; no definite D call. V was shortened by 0 bases and J by 6 bases, with 14 bases between the two germline ends. The length of the CDR3 is 14 residues. Germline V gene lookup returns CDR1 GTSNPN and CDR2 SVGIG (reference sequence). Written as DNA, the CDR3 is TGTGCCTGGAGTGTACCCCCCGGTCAGCCTGAAGCTTTCTTT. It translates to CAWSVPPGQPEAFF.

This clonotype appeared many times. The V and J genes are TRBV20-1 and TRBJ2-1, with a weak D call TRBD2 (6 bases). The CDR3 spans 15 residues. The germline CDR1 and CDR2 sequences are DFQATT and SNEGSKA (reference sequence). V lost 6 bases and J lost 7, with 22 bases in between. The CDR3 loop is CSAESSDPLGNEQFF. CDR3 DNA: TGCAGTGCCGAATCTAGCGACCCACTGGGGAATGAGCAGTTCTTC.

The chain recombines TRBV12-3 or TRBV12-4 with TRBJ2-7, with 8 bases matching TRBD2. The ends lost 8 bases at V and 3 bases at J; junction bases unmatched: 6. The CDR3 contains 13 residues. The CDR3 DNA reads as TGTGCCAGCGGGGCGGGAGGTCACTACGAGCAGTACTTC. Translating it yields CASGAGGHYEQYF.

The sample holds a few counts of this clonotype. V and J are TRBV24-1 and TRBJ1-5, with D perhaps TRBD1 (5 bases). The CDR3 has 15 amino acids. V was cut by 2 bases and J by 0 bases, with 7 bases left in between. Per germline, CDR1 KGHDR and CDR2 SFDVKD. The DNA for the CDR3 is TGTGCCACCAGTGATTCGGGGGTTAGCAATCAGCCCCAGCATTTT. Its translation: CATSDSGVSNQPQHF.

This clonotype showed up just a few times. Here the CDR3 reads CASANGGGNNEQFF. CDR3 sequence (DNA): TGCGCCAGCGCAAACGGGGGGGGCAACAATGAGCAGTTCTTC. The chain carries TRBV5-1 and TRBJ2-1, with 8 positions matching TRBD2. Per germline, CDR1 SGHRS and CDR2 YFSETQ. The CDR3 extends over 14 amino acids. J gave up 5 bases and V 7 bases, and 8 bases lay outside the gene matches.

This sequence joins TRBV5-1 and TRBJ2-7; maybe TRBD2 (6 bases). This CDR3 comprises 14 residues. Deletions cut 3 bases from V and 1 base from J, with 11 bases between. Germline CDR1 reads SGHRS; CDR2 reads YFSETQ. Here the CDR3 reads CASSSGLYSYEQYF. The CDR3 coding sequence is TGCGCCAGCAGCTCGGGACTTTATTCCTACGAGCAGTACTTC.

This clonotype was picked up a small number of times. The V gene is TRBV5-6, the J gene TRBJ2-7, with 8 positions matching TRBD1. The CDR3 runs 15 residues. V lost 0 bases, J lost 7 bases, and 9 bases stayed unmatched. Germline CDR1 is SGHDT and CDR2 is YYEEEE. CDR3 sequence (DNA): TGTGCCAGCAGCTTGGAGGGACAGGCCGGTTGGGAGCAGTACTTC. Its translation is CASSLEGQAGWEQYF.

This clonotype was recorded at least ten times. This chain uses TRBV20-1 with TRBJ2-1; D is perhaps TRBD2 (5 bases). This CDR3 region has 13 residues. Trimming left V 3 bases short and J 10 bases short, with 16 bases between. Germline CDR1 and CDR2: DFQATT and SNEGSKA (reference sequence). The CDR3 sequence is CSASSPRTREQFF. CDR3 in DNA: TGCAGTGCTAGCTCCCCACGGACTCGGGAGCAGTTCTTC.